Here is one T cell receptor beta chain with its context. The antigen remains undetermined. PCR was performed using 60 Vbeta and 13 Jbeta primers. Only in-frame clones appear in the TCRdb table, and some are missing; sequencing was by immunoSEQ multiplex PCR. The sample table includes some 110,000 clones. This entry is derived from a study of cytomegalovirus exposure and HLA in healthy donors. Study outcomes and limitations: Investigators reported approximately 150 TCR beta chains as tied to cytomegalovirus. Most observed TCR sequences were rare, whereas some public TCRs were detected in many donors. A later analysis reportedly identified an Asian-associated ancestry cluster as carrying fewer N-insertions than the roughly 600-donor mean.

Nominal health characterized the donors when sampled, though unrecorded immune exposures were likely. The source material was PBMCs. The origin of this receptor is a man aged 30 to 45 in good health and CMV-seronegative.

The CDR3 reads CASRILAGGSEQFF. For the CDR3, the DNA is TGCGCCAGCAGAATACTAGCGGGAGGTAGTGAGCAGTTCTTC. The chain links TRBV10-2 to TRBJ2-1, with TRBD2 matching 12 bases. The trim removed 6 bases at V and 9 bases at J, leaving 6 bases unmatched. This CDR3 spans 14 amino acids. The germline gives CDR1 WSHSY, CDR2 SAAADI.